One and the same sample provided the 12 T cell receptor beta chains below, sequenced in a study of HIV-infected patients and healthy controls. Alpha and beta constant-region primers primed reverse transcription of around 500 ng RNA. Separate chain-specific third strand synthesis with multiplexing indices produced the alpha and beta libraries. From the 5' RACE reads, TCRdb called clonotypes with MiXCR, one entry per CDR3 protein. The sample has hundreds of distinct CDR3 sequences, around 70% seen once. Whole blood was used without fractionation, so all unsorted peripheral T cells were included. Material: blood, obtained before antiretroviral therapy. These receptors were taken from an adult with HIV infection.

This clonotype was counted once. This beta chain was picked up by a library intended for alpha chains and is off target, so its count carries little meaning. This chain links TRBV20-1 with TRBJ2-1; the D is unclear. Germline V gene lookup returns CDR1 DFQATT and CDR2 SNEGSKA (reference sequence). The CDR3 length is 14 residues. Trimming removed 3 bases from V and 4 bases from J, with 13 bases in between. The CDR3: CSASWLVPYNEQFF. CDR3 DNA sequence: TGCAGTGCTAGTTGGCTAGTTCCTTACAATGAGCAGTTCTTC.

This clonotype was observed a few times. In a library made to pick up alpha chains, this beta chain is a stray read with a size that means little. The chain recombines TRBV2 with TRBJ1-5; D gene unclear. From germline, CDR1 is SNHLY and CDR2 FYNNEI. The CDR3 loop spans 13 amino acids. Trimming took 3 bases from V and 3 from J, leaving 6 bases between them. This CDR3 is CASSDQPNQPQHF. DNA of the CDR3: TGTGCCAGCAGTGACCAGCCCAATCAGCCCCAGCATTTT.

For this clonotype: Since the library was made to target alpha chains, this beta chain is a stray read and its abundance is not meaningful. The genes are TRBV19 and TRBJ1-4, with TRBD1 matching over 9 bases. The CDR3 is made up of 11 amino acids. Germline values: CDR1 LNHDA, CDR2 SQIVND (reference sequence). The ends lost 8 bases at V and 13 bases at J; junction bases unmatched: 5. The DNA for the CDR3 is TGTGCCAGTTGGGGACAGGGCCGACTGTTTTTT. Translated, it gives CASWGQGRLFF.

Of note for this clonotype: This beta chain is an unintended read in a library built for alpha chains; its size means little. CDR3 sequence: CASSPTARVNEQFF. The CDR3, as DNA: TGTGCCAGCAGCCCAACCGCGCGAGTCAATGAGCAGTTCTTC. The chain carries TRBV7-8 and TRBJ2-1; D is undetermined. V dropped 5 bases and J dropped 6 bases, with 14 bases sitting between them. Per germline, CDR1 SGHVS and CDR2 FQNEAQ. This CDR3 has 14 amino acids. Based on the CDR3 plus reference TRBV7-8 and TRBJ2-1, the full variable domain is GAGVSQSPRYKVAKRGQDVALRCDPISGHVSLFWYQQALGQGPEFLTYFQNEAQLDKSGLPSDRFFAERPEGSVSTLKIQRTQQEDSAVYLCASSPTARVNEQFFGPGTRLTVL.

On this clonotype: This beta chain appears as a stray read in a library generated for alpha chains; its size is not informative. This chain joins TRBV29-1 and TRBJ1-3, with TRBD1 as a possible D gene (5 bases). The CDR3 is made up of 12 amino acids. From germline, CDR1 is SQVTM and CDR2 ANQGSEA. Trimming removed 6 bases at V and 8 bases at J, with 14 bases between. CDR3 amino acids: CSVEYGAHTIYF. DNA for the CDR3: TGCAGCGTGGAGTACGGGGCACACACCATATATTTT. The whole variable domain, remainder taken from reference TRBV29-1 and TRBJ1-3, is SAVISQKPSRDICQRGTSLTIQCQVDSQVTMMFWYRQQPGQSLTLIATANQGSEATYESGFVIDKFPISRPNLTFSTLTVSNMSPEDSSIYLCSVEYGAHTIYFGEGSWLTVV.

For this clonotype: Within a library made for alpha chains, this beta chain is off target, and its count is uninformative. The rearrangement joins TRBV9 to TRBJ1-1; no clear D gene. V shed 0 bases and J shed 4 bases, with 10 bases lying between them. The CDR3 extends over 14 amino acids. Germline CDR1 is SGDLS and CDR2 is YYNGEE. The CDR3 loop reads CASSVDVGFTEAFF. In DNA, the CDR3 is TGTGCCAGCAGCGTAGATGTGGGTTTCACTGAAGCTTTCTTT.

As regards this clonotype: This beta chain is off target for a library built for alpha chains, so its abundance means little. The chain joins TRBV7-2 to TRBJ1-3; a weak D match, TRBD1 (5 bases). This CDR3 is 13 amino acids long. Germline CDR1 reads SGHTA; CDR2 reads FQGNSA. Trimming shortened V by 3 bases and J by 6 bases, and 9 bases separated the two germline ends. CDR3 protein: CASSLGRVNTIYF. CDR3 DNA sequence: TGTGCCAGCAGCTTGGGCAGGGTAAACACCATATATTTT.

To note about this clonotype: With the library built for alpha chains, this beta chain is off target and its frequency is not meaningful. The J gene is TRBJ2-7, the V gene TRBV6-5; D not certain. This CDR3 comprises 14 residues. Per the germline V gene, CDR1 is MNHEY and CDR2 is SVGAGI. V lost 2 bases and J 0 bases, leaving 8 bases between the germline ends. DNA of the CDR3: TGTGCCAGCAGTTACAAGCCGGTCTCCTACGAGCAGTACTTC. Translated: CASSYKPVSYEQYF.

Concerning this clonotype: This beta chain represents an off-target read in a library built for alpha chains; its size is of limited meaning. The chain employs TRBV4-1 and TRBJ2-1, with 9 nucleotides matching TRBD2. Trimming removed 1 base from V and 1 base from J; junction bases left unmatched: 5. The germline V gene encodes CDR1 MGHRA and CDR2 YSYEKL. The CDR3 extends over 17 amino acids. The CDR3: CASSQGASGISYNEQFF. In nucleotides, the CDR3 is TGCGCCAGCAGCCAAGGGGCTAGCGGGATTTCCTACAATGAGCAGTTCTTC.

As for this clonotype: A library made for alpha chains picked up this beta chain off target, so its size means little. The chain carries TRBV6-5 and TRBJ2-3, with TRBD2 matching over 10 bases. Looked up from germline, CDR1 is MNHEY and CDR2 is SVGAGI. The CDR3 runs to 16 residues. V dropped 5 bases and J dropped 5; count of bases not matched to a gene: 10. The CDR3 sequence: CASSHLTSGLGDTQYF. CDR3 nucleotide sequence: TGTGCCAGCAGTCATTTGACTAGCGGGTTGGGAGATACGCAGTATTTT.

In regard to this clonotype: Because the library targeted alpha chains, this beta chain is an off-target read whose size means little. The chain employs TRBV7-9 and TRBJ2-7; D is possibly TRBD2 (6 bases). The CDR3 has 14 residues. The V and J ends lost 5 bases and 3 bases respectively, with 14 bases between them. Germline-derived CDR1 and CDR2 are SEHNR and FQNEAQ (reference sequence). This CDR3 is CASSPTGLVYEQYF. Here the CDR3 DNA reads TGTGCCAGCAGCCCGACGGGACTTGTCTACGAGCAGTACTTC.

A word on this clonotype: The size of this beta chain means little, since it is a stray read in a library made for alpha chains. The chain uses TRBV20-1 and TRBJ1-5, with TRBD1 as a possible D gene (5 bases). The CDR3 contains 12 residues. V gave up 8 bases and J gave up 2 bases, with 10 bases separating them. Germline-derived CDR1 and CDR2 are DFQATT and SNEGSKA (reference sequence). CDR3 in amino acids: CSQGRRNQPQHF. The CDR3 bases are TGCAGTCAGGGTCGGCGCAATCAGCCCCAGCATTTT.